The subject of this entry is one T cell receptor (beta chain). The V gene's germline CDR1 is PRHDT and CDR2 FYEKMQ (reference sequence). CDR3 length equals 13 residues. V was trimmed by 5 bases and J by 5 bases, leaving 11 bases between them. This sample was included in a study of beta chain features in type 1 diabetes. A CD45RO/CCR7/CD25/CD127/CD95/CD27 panel sorted naive, central memory, regulatory and stem cell-like memory CD4+ cells. Populations isolated by sorting all had purity greater than 98%. The entirety of the isolated RNA underwent reverse transcription, so expressed TCRB transcripts were sequenced. Generated by immunoSEQ multiplex PCR, the TCRdb table keeps only in-frame clones and is missing some. The sample yields 200,000 to 250,000 clones, over 65% seen once.

This rearrangement joins TRBV13 to TRBJ2-3; tentative D call: TRBD2 (5 bases). Sequencing was performed on naive CD4+ T cells from blood. The sequence derives from a man aged 25-40 years in good health. CDR3 sequence reads: CASSVDYGDTQYF. The CDR3 region has the DNA TGTGCCAGCAGCGTAGACTATGGAGATACGCAGTATTTT.